This T cell receptor beta chain was retrieved from a study of spatial heterogeneity in lung cancer. Across the study: Detection of beta-chain sequences consistently exceeded that of alpha-chain sequences.

Time point specified: sample taken at primary tumor resection. Tumor, nontumor lung or frozen PBMC supplied whole RNA that was sequenced unsorted. There are a few counts of this clonotype. Every TCR cDNA molecule bore its own unique molecular identifier. TCRdb passed the 5' RACE reads through MiXCR, listing each CDR3 protein once. The data contain 10,000 to 15,000 distinct CDR3 sequences, 3% to 4.5% of them singletons. This sequence originates from a male donor with early-stage non-small cell lung cancer. The sample in question was PBMCs, obtained at surgery.

Written as DNA, the CDR3 is TGTGCCAGCAGGTACAGCACAGATACGCAGTATTTT. Protein: CASRYSTDTQYF. The rearrangement links TRBV13 to TRBJ2-3; D is undetermined. CDR3 size: 12 residues. The V end was cut by 6 bases, the J end by 0 bases, with 4 bases between. CDR1 PRHDT and CDR2 FYEKMQ come from the germline V gene (reference sequence).